The 26 T cell receptor beta chains below were found in one sample sequenced in a study of response to subunit inactivated influenza vaccine (dated by TCRdb to between 2017 and 2018). The method was RT-PCR. Sequencer: Illumina HiSeq 2500. The public sequencing data were trimmed at Q25 with fastp and processed into clonotypes with MiXCR by TCRdb, which kept only in-frame beta chains. Duplicate CDR3 protein sequences are folded into a single record with the most common DNA and genes. In this sample the table shows roughly 790,000 distinct CDR3 sequences, 20% to 25% of which occur a single time. About 9.4% of the sample is taken by the ten largest. This material consisted of PBMCs from blood, taken roughly 5 days after vaccination. Every receptor here comes from a man aged 50-59 years who received an inactivated influenza vaccine. Donor details come from another sample of the same person, matched by shared clones.

The chain has TRBV15 and TRBJ2-1; 8 bases match TRBD1. The V and J ends lost 3 bases and 7 bases, in that order; junction bases with no gene match: 5. The CDR3 is 14 amino acids. Germline CDR1 is LNHNV and CDR2 is YYDKDF (reference sequence). The CDR3 DNA reads as TGTGCCACCAGCAGGGAAAACAGGGGGAATGAGCAGTTCTTC. Its protein is CATSRENRGNEQFF.

This clonotype was detected a few times. The genes are TRBV19 and TRBJ2-1; 9 nucleotides match TRBD1. In germline, CDR1 is LNHDA, CDR2 SQIVND (reference sequence). The CDR3 spans 15 residues. V lost 5 bases to trimming and J lost 7 bases; unmatched junction nucleotides: 9. The CDR3, as DNA: TGTGCCAGTAGTGGAACAGGGGGCGGTTGGAATGAGCAGTTCTTC. This encodes CASSGTGGGWNEQFF.

The chain employs TRBV12-3 or TRBV12-4 and TRBJ2-5; 8 bases are shared with TRBD2. This CDR3 has 15 residues. Unmatched junction bases numbered 5, after V lost 3 bases and J lost 2 bases. CDR3 region: CASSLGGLVQETQYF. The CDR3 nucleotides read TGTGCCAGCAGTTTGGGGGGACTAGTACAAGAGACCCAGTACTTC.

The rearrangement joins TRBV4-1 to TRBJ1-1; 12 bases are shared with TRBD1. CDR1 and CDR2 from the germline V gene are MGHRA and YSYEKL. CDR3 length: 16 residues. V was clipped by 3 bases and J by 11 bases; unmatched bases: 13. The CDR3 DNA reads TGCGCCAGCAGCCAGGCCGGGACAGGGGGCTATTTTTTGGCTTTCTTT. Protein: CASSQAGTGGYFLAFF.

The rearrangement joins TRBV29-1 to TRBJ2-1, with TRBD2 matching 8 bases. CDR1 is SQVTM, CDR2 ANQGSEA, per germline. CDR3 length: 14 amino acids. With V trimmed by 4 bases and J by 4 bases, 6 bases remained unmatched. The DNA of the CDR3 is TGCAGCGTTGGGCTCAGCGGGAGTTACAATGAGCAGTTCTTC. Its translation: CSVGLSGSYNEQFF.

The rearrangement joins TRBV5-1 to TRBJ1-2; 9 nucleotides match TRBD1. The CDR3 sequence is 16 residues long. Germline loops: CDR1 SGHRS, CDR2 YFSETQ. The ends lost 0 bases at V and 5 bases at J; junction bases unmatched: 8. The CDR3 sequence: CASSLGMGQGTYGYTF. The CDR3 DNA follows: TGCGCCAGCAGCTTGGGTATGGGACAGGGAACGTATGGCTACACCTTC.

V usage is TRBV5-1 and J usage is TRBJ2-5; 8 bases match TRBD1. Unmatched junction bases numbered 1, after V lost 3 bases and J lost 3 bases. There are 13 residues in the CDR3. Germline V CDR1 and CDR2: SGHRS, YFSETQ. CDR3 in amino acids: CASSSGQEETQYF. In DNA form, the CDR3 reads TGCGCCAGCAGCTCGGGACAGGAAGAGACCCAGTACTTC.

V is TRBV20-1 and J is TRBJ2-1; TRBD2 matches 12 bases. With V trimmed by 6 bases and J by 7 bases, 7 bases remained unmatched. From germline, CDR1 is DFQATT and CDR2 SNEGSKA (reference sequence). This CDR3 is built from 14 residues. CDR3 DNA sequence: TGCAGTGCCCAGCGACTAGCGGGAGTAAATGAGCAGTTCTTC. This sequence encodes CSAQRLAGVNEQFF.

The chain combines TRBV7-2 with TRBJ2-7; D uncertain. This CDR3 region has 11 residues. With 6 bases removed from V and 5 bases from J, the gap between germline ends came to 8 bases. CDR1 is SGHTA, CDR2 FQGNSA, per germline. CDR3 region: CASSTQNEQYF. The CDR3, as DNA: TGTGCCAGCAGTACCCAAAACGAGCAGTACTTC.

This clonotype turned up a few times. This sequence joins TRBV6-2 or TRBV6-3 and TRBJ2-1; the D is unclear. V shed 5 bases and J shed 0 bases, with 11 bases lying between them. The CDR3 covers 15 residues. CDR1 is MNHEY, CDR2 SVGEGT, per germline. CDR3 in DNA: TGTGCCAGCAGTCCTCTAGGACGCTCCTACAATGAGCAGTTCTTC. Translation: CASSPLGRSYNEQFF.

The chain couples TRBV18 to TRBJ2-5; no clear D. Germline V CDR1 and CDR2: KGHSH, LQKENI. V gave up 3 bases and J gave up 4 bases, with 6 bases separating them. This CDR3 has 12 residues. CDR3 coding DNA: TGTGCCAGCTCACCGAAAGCAGAGACCCAGTACTTC. It specifies CASSPKAETQYF.

This clonotype was seen a handful of times. J is TRBJ1-2 and V is TRBV3-1; D is perhaps TRBD1 (5 bases). The CDR3 consists of 14 residues. Deletions cut 4 bases from V and 4 bases from J, with 13 bases between. The V gene's germline CDR1 is LGHDT and CDR2 YNNKEL (reference sequence). CDR3 sequence (DNA): TGTGCCAGCAGCCCTTACAGGAAGTCCTATGGCTACACCTTC. The encoded protein is CASSPYRKSYGYTF.

This clonotype was observed many times. This sequence joins TRBV7-3 and TRBJ2-1, with 9 bases fitting TRBD2. CDR3 size: 15 residues. With 2 bases clipped from V and 3 bases from J, the junction kept 2 bases outside the gene matches. Germline CDR1 SGHTA, CDR2 FQGTGA. CDR3 DNA sequence: TGTGCCAGCAGCTTACTAGCGGGAAGCTACAATGAGCAGTTCTTC. Its protein is CASSLLAGSYNEQFF.

This chain connects TRBV20-1 to TRBJ2-7; D is unresolved. The CDR3 runs to 14 residues. V was clipped by 0 bases and J by 1 base, with 10 bases between them. CDR1 and CDR2 (germline): DFQATT, SNEGSKA (reference sequence). CDR3 nucleotides: TGCAGTGCTAGAGACATTGGGCGGTCCTACGAGCAGTACTTC. The encoded protein is CSARDIGRSYEQYF.

This chain joins TRBV10-3 and TRBJ2-1; 7 nucleotides align to TRBD1. J gave up 6 bases and V 7 bases, and 6 bases lay outside the gene matches. The CDR3 extends over 13 amino acids. Germline V CDR1 and CDR2: ENHRY, SYGVKD. In DNA form, the CDR3 reads TGTGCCATCAACCAGGGACAGTCCAATGAGCAGTTCTTC. Protein: CAINQGQSNEQFF.

This clonotype was found once. One end of the junction is discordant with germline, which a read error may explain. The CDR3 bases are TGTGCCATCACTGAGGCATCTGGGGCCAACGTCCTGACTTTC. Translated: CAITEASGANVLTF. The chain joins TRBV10-3 to TRBJ2-6; unclear D gene. The CDR3 length is 14 residues. CDR1 and CDR2 from the germline V gene are ENHRY and SYGVKD.

This chain links TRBV5-1 with TRBJ2-3; weak D call: TRBD2 (5 bases). V was shortened by 5 bases and J by 6 bases, with 13 bases between the two germline ends. The CDR3 loop spans 13 amino acids. In germline, CDR1 is SGHRS, CDR2 YFSETQ. CDR3 coding DNA: TGCGCCAGCAGAGGCTCCCCGGGGGATACGCAGTATTTT. It encodes CASRGSPGDTQYF. Variable domain in full (rest from reference TRBV5-1 and TRBJ2-3): KAGVTQTPRYLIKTRGQQVTLSCSPISGHRSVSWYQQTPGQGLQFLFEYFSETQRNKGNFPGRFSGRQFSNSRSEMNVSTLELGDSALYLCASRGSPGDTQYFGPGTRLTVL.

The chain uses TRBV20-1 and TRBJ2-1; 9 bases map to TRBD2. Germline CDR1 is DFQATT and CDR2 is SNEGSKA (reference sequence). The CDR3 is 14 amino acids. The V gene end was trimmed by 5 bases and the J gene end by 7 bases; junction bases not matched to a gene: 9. As DNA, the CDR3 is TGCAGTGCTCCCCGCGCGGGAGGGAATAATGAGCAGTTCTTC. Protein: CSAPRAGGNNEQFF.

This clonotype was observed once. This rearrangement joins TRBV5-1 to TRBJ2-7, with 9 bases that match TRBD1. This CDR3 comprises 15 residues. Germline CDR1 and CDR2: SGHRS and YFSETQ. V lost 3 bases, J lost 6 bases, and 10 bases stayed unmatched. CDR3 sequence: CASSYYPGQGGEQYF. The CDR3 DNA follows: TGCGCCAGCAGCTACTATCCGGGACAGGGCGGCGAGCAGTACTTC.

The gene calls are TRBV11-2 and TRBJ2-3, with 10 bases fitting TRBD1. V trimming: 7 bases; J trimming: 1 base; junction bases outside the gene matches: 17. The CDR3 has 19 amino acids. The germline CDR1 and CDR2 sequences are SGHAT and FQNNGV. The CDR3 is CASTLSRMGTGVRTDTQYF. In nucleotides, the CDR3 is TGTGCCAGCACCCTAAGCAGAATGGGGACAGGGGTTCGCACAGATACGCAGTATTTT.

This clonotype appeared a few times. The rearrangement links TRBV6-1 to TRBJ2-3; TRBD1 is a possible D gene (5 bases). Trimming stripped 6 bases from V and 4 bases from J, with 20 bases between. CDR3 length equals 16 residues. Germline CDR1 and CDR2: MNHNS and SASEGT. Here the CDR3 reads CASRKAGSVVADTQYF. Here the CDR3 DNA reads TGTGCCAGCAGAAAAGCAGGGTCGGTCGTGGCAGATACGCAGTATTTT.

Only a few counts were recorded for this clonotype. The V gene is TRBV20-1, the J gene TRBJ2-7; tentative D call: TRBD2 (5 bases). CDR3 length: 15 residues. Between the trimmed V and J ends, which lost 0 bases and 0 bases, there was a span of 12 bases. The germline V gene has CDR1 DFQATT and CDR2 SNEGSKA (reference sequence). The CDR3 here is CSARDHGESSYEQYF. The CDR3 nucleotides read TGCAGTGCTAGAGATCACGGGGAAAGCTCCTACGAGCAGTACTTC.

In this sample, this clonotype turned up many times. The V and J genes are TRBV9 and TRBJ2-1, with 7 bases that match TRBD2. After removal of 3 bases from V and 5 bases from J, the junction contained 5 bases not matched to a gene. CDR1 is SGDLS, CDR2 YYNGEE, per germline. The CDR3 loop spans 14 amino acids. The DNA for the CDR3 is TGTGCCAGCAGCGCAGGTGGGGGGGACAATGAGCAGTTCTTC. It specifies CASSAGGGDNEQFF.

This clonotype was seen a few times. The chain recombines TRBV7-2 with TRBJ2-7; D perhaps matches TRBD1 (6 bases). Between the trimmed V and J ends, which lost 5 bases and 4 bases, there was a span of 15 bases. Looked up from germline, CDR1 is SGHTA and CDR2 is FQGNSA. The CDR3 sequence is 14 residues long. DNA of the CDR3: TGTGCCAGCAGCCCCTGGGACATTGTTTACGAGCAGTACTTC. This translates into CASSPWDIVYEQYF.

This clonotype turned up a few times. The chain couples TRBV4-3 to TRBJ2-7; 11 bases line up with TRBD2. CDR1 and CDR2 (germline): LGHNA, YSLEER. Trimming cost V 1 base and J 1 base; bases outside gene matches: 3. CDR3 size: 16 residues. For the CDR3, the DNA is TGCGCCAGCAGCCAAGGTCTAGCGGGAGGTTCCTACGAGCAGTACTTC. This sequence encodes CASSQGLAGGSYEQYF.

This clonotype was found once. The rearrangement links TRBV19 to TRBJ2-3; 7 bases map to TRBD1. Germline V CDR1 and CDR2: LNHDA, SQIVND (reference sequence). The CDR3 totals 13 residues. Losses at the gene ends were 9 bases for V and 3 bases for J; bases not matched to a gene: 6. The CDR3 nucleotides read TGTGCCAGACAACAGGGGATGACAGATACGCAGTATTTT. Amino acid sequence: CARQQGMTDTQYF.